These 10 T cell receptor beta chains came from one sample sequenced in a study of T cells in localized non-small cell lung cancer. Method: immunoSEQ multiplex PCR; TCRdb's copy keeps in-frame clones and lacks some. The data hold more than 70,000 clones, with 84% observed a single time. The starting material was peripheral blood, obtained before any cancer treatment. Receptors originate from a man aged 40 to 70 with stage I lung adenocarcinoma.

The chain combines TRBV6-1 with TRBJ1-2; possible D gene TRBD1, 6 bases. V shed 4 bases and J shed 1 base, with 13 bases lying between them. This CDR3 region has 15 residues. The germline V gene has CDR1 MNHNS and CDR2 SASEGT. The CDR3 region has the DNA TGTGCCAGCAGTGGTGGAGGGGGTGATAACTATGGCTACACCTTC. It specifies CASSGGGGDNYGYTF.

This chain connects TRBV6-5 to TRBJ1-1; perhaps TRBD1 as D (5 bases). V lost 2 bases and J lost 0, with 10 bases in between. The CDR3 consists of 15 residues. CDR1 and CDR2 (germline): MNHEY, SVGAGI. CDR3 in DNA: TGTGCCAGCAGTTACGGGGCAATCTTGAACACTGAAGCTTTCTTT. It is translated as CASSYGAILNTEAFF.

This clone came up once. The rearrangement links TRBV5-8 to TRBJ1-4; D uncertain. The CDR3 has 16 amino acids. The germline CDR1 and CDR2 sequences are SGHTS and YDEGEE. V gave up 0 bases and J gave up 0 bases, with 9 bases separating them. CDR3 in amino acids: CASSLGGAATNEKLFF. In DNA form, the CDR3 reads TGTGCCAGCAGCTTGGGCGGAGCCGCAACTAATGAAAAACTGTTTTTT. Filled out from reference TRBV5-8 and TRBJ1-4, the complete variable domain reads EAGVTQSPTHLIKTRGQQATLRCSPISGHTSVYWYQQALGLGLQFLLWYDEGEERNRGNFPPRFSGRQFPNYSSELNVNALELEDSALYLCASSLGGAATNEKLFFGSGTQLSVL.

This clone was counted at least ten times. The DNA is omitted, as the CDR3 cannot be located on it reliably, and the CDR3 follows TCRdb's listing. V usage is TRBV19 and J usage is TRBJ1-2. The CDR3 has 15 amino acids, counting both end residues. The germline gives CDR1 LNHDA, CDR2 SQIVND (reference sequence). This CDR3 is CASSIALERDYGYTF.

This chain links TRBV19 with TRBJ1-5; D is perhaps TRBD1 (6 bases). Germline V lookup: CDR1 LNHDA, CDR2 SQIVND (reference sequence). V gave up 4 bases and J gave up 7 bases, with 14 bases separating them. The CDR3 contains 14 residues. CDR3 DNA: TGTGCCAGTAGTAAGTCTGTCAGGGGACAGCCCCAGCATTTT. Its translation: CASSKSVRGQPQHF.

The chain joins TRBV5-1 to TRBJ1-2; D is unresolved. The CDR3 is made up of 13 amino acids. V lost 5 bases and J lost 3, with 11 bases in between. Germline V gives CDR1 SGHRS, CDR2 YFSETQ. The CDR3 DNA reads TGCGCCAGCAGTGAGGGTGGTTACTATGGCTACACCTTC. Amino acids: CASSEGGYYGYTF.

This rearrangement joins TRBV5-1 to TRBJ2-1, with a tentative D call TRBD2 (6 bases). Trimming cost V 0 bases and J 5 bases, with 12 bases left between them. This CDR3 has 15 residues. Germline V gene sequence: CDR1 SGHRS, CDR2 YFSETQ. The CDR3 DNA reads TGCGCCAGCAGCTTGGACGGGAGCCCGGACAATGAGCAGTTCTTC. Translated, it gives CASSLDGSPDNEQFF.

This rearrangement joins TRBV7-9 to TRBJ1-3; 9 nucleotides line up with TRBD1. Germline values: CDR1 SEHNR, CDR2 FQNEAQ (reference sequence). The CDR3 sequence is 16 residues long. With 0 bases clipped from V and 2 bases from J, the junction kept 2 bases outside the gene matches. As DNA, the CDR3 is TGTGCCAGCAGCTTAGCACAGGGGGCAGCTGGAAACACCATATATTTT. This gives the protein CASSLAQGAAGNTIYF.

This sequence joins TRBV18 and TRBJ1-5; D is unclear. V was clipped by 3 bases and J by 5 bases, with 8 bases between them. The germline V gene encodes CDR1 KGHSH and CDR2 LQKENI. The CDR3 is made up of 13 amino acids. The CDR3 reads CASSPGVDQPQHF. The CDR3 DNA reads as TGTGCCAGCTCACCGGGAGTGGATCAGCCCCAGCATTTT.

This chain joins TRBV13 and TRBJ2-5; a possible D gene is TRBD2 (6 bases). The CDR3 totals 12 residues. Looked up from germline, CDR1 is PRHDT and CDR2 is FYEKMQ (reference sequence). Trimming removed 5 bases at V and 5 bases at J, with 9 bases between. The CDR3 region is CASSPSGETQYF. CDR3 in DNA: TGTGCCAGCAGCCCCAGCGGGGAGACCCAGTACTTC. Variable domain in full (rest from reference TRBV13 and TRBJ2-5): AAGVIQSPRHLIKEKRETATLKCYPIPRHDTVYWYQQGPGQDPQFLISFYEKMQSDKGSIPDRFSAQQFSDYHSELNMSSLELGDSALYFCASSPSGETQYFGPGTRLLVL.